What follows are 14 T cell receptor beta chains derived from one specimen sequenced in a study of OX40 agonist ivuxolimab in advanced cancers. The repertoire was sequenced with immunoSEQ multiplex PCR; TCRdb's copy has only in-frame clones and lacks some. The sample has approximately 82,000 clones; around 78% are singletons. Source: CD4+ or CD8+ T cells sorted from blood, taken in a trial of the OX40 agonist ivuxolimab. Receptor source: an adult with an advanced solid tumor such as melanoma, head and neck, liver or kidney cancer.

V usage is TRBV11-2 and J usage is TRBJ2-7; 11 bases line up with TRBD1. J was trimmed by 5 bases and V by 3 bases; bases with no gene match: 3. Germline CDR1 SGHAT, CDR2 FQNNGV. This CDR3 contains 14 residues. CDR3 DNA: TGTGCCAGCAGCTTCGGACAGGGGGCCCACGAGCAGTACTTC. Translated: CASSFGQGAHEQYF.

The chain carries TRBV6-4 and TRBJ1-6, with a possible D match to TRBD1 (5 bases). The CDR3 length is 16 residues. Germline assignment: CDR1 MRHNA and CDR2 SNTAGT. The V and J ends lost 4 bases and 7 bases respectively, with 17 bases between them. CDR3 amino acids: CASSAEGGTANSPLHF. The CDR3 region has the DNA TGTGCCAGCAGTGCGGAGGGTGGGACGGCAAATTCACCCCTCCACTTT.

This chain links TRBV7-6 with TRBJ2-2, with a tentative D call TRBD1 (5 bases). The CDR3 runs to 14 residues. The V gene lost 4 bases and the J gene lost 0 bases, with 6 bases spanning the gap. Germline CDR1 SGHVS, CDR2 FNYEAQ. CDR3 nucleotide sequence: TGTGCCAGCAGCTCAGGGACGAACACCGGGGAGCTGTTTTTT. This gives the protein CASSSGTNTGELFF. The complete variable domain, with remaining parts taken from reference TRBV7-6 and TRBJ2-2, reads GAGVSQSPRYKVTKRGQDVALRCDPISGHVSLYWYRQALGQGPEFLTYFNYEAQQDKSGLPNDRFSAERPEGSISTLTIQRTEQRDSAMYRCASSSGTNTGELFFGEGSRLTVL.

The genes are TRBV28 and TRBJ2-7, with D possibly being TRBD1 or TRBD2 (5 bases each). Germline CDR1 reads MDHEN; CDR2 reads SYDVKM. The CDR3 is 19 amino acids. Deletions cut 7 bases from V and 0 bases from J, with 28 bases between. The CDR3: CASNLGPGRFIRSSYEQYF. CDR3 nucleotide sequence: TGTGCCAGCAACCTGGGCCCGGGACGGTTTATCCGGAGCTCCTACGAGCAGTACTTC.

The chain employs TRBV5-1 and TRBJ2-3; no reliable D call. Between the trimmed V and J ends, which lost 4 bases and 6 bases, there was a span of 18 bases. Germline CDR1 and CDR2: SGHRS and YFSETQ. CDR3 length equals 15 residues. This chain's CDR3 is CASSPAGLQSDTQYF. CDR3 coding DNA: TGCGCCAGCAGCCCGGCAGGCCTTCAGTCGGATACGCAGTATTTT.

This clone was counted once. The chain uses TRBV19 and TRBJ2-1; 11 bases agree with TRBD2. The ends lost 0 bases at V and 5 bases at J; junction bases unmatched: 3. The CDR3 runs 16 residues. Germline values: CDR1 LNHDA, CDR2 SQIVND (reference sequence). DNA for the CDR3: TGTGCCAGTAGTATAGATATGACTAGCGGGGACAATGAGCAGTTCTTC. This gives the protein CASSIDMTSGDNEQFF.

The chain is built from TRBV7-2 and TRBJ1-4; 8 nucleotides agree with TRBD1. Germline CDR1 and CDR2: SGHTA and FQGNSA. Trimming at V came to 1 base and at J to 2 bases, leaving 6 bases not matched to a gene. The CDR3 spans 17 residues. The CDR3: CASSLEARGLTNEKLFF. CDR3 DNA: TGTGCCAGCAGCTTAGAAGCCAGGGGGCTTACTAATGAAAAACTGTTTTTT. Based on the CDR3 plus reference TRBV7-2 and TRBJ1-4, the full variable domain is GAGVSQSPSNKVTEKGKDVELRCDPISGHTALYWYRQSLGQGLEFLIYFQGNSAPDKSGLPSDRFSAERTGGSVSTLTIQRTQQEDSAVYLCASSLEARGLTNEKLFFGSGTQLSVL.

The chain carries TRBV25-1 and TRBJ2-1; D remains ambiguous. The CDR3 spans 15 residues. CDR1 is MGHDK, CDR2 SYGVNS, per germline. With 1 base removed from V and 2 bases from J, the gap between germline ends came to 9 bases. The CDR3 sequence is CASSESYFTYNEQFF. The CDR3 bases are TGTGCCAGCAGTGAATCATACTTCACCTACAATGAGCAGTTCTTC.

This chain links TRBV29-1 with TRBJ2-7; 10 nucleotides line up with TRBD1. Germline CDR1 reads SQVTM; CDR2 reads ANQGSEA. V gave up 7 bases and J gave up 4 bases; unmatched junction bases: 4. This CDR3 spans 12 amino acids. As DNA, the CDR3 is TGCAGCGCTCGACAGGGGGCTTACGAGCAGTACTTC. The encoded protein is CSARQGAYEQYF.

The CDR3 spells CASSSRPSTIASDTQYF. The CDR3 bases are TGCGCCAGCAGCTCCCGACCCTCTACTATCGCTTCAGATACGCAGTATTTT. The chain combines TRBV5-1 with TRBJ2-3, with unresolved D. V lost 3 bases and J 4 bases, leaving 21 bases between the germline ends. Germline V gene lookup returns CDR1 SGHRS and CDR2 YFSETQ. There are 17 residues in the CDR3.

The chain combines TRBV19 with TRBJ1-2; 9 bases are shared with TRBD1. After removal of 9 bases from V and 5 bases from J, the junction contained 10 bases not matched to a gene. Germline values: CDR1 LNHDA, CDR2 SQIVND (reference sequence). This CDR3 has 14 amino acids. The DNA of the CDR3 is TGTGCCAGCACCCCGGGGGACAGGGCTTATGGCTACACCTTC. Amino acid sequence: CASTPGDRAYGYTF.

This clone has more than one count but fewer than ten. The V and J genes are TRBV4-3 and TRBJ2-1, with 8 bases lining up with TRBD2. CDR1 is LGHNA and CDR2 is YSLEER in the germline V gene. The CDR3 spans 18 residues. Unmatched junction bases numbered 15, after V lost 1 base and J lost 7 bases. CDR3 sequence (DNA): TGCGCCAGCAGCCAAGGCTCCTCGGGAGTAGCGGGGAGGAATGAGCAGTTCTTC. This translates into CASSQGSSGVAGRNEQFF.

The V and J genes are TRBV18 and TRBJ1-1; D is undetermined. Germline V gives CDR1 KGHSH, CDR2 LQKENI. The CDR3 runs to 13 residues. V was shortened by 5 bases and J by 1 base, with 8 bases between the two germline ends. CDR3 amino acids: CASSADGNTEAFF. In DNA form, the CDR3 reads TGTGCCAGCTCAGCGGACGGGAACACTGAAGCTTTCTTT.

The V call is TRBV2, the J call TRBJ1-4; 9 bases are a match to TRBD1. Germline CDR1 is SNHLY and CDR2 is FYNNEI. CDR3 length: 13 residues. V lost 3 bases and J lost 12; bases outside the gene matches: 5. DNA of the CDR3: TGTGCCAGCAGTGAGTCCTGGACAGGGGAACTGTTTTTT. Encoded protein: CASSESWTGELFF.